These 24 T cell receptor beta chains were sequenced from one sample in a study of blood T cell repertoires in COVID-19. Sequenced by immunoSEQ multiplex PCR; TCRdb stores in-frame clones only, minus some. The sample has 50,000 to 65,000 clones, 76% seen once. Material for sequencing was peripheral blood. The source of these receptors is a woman between 45 and 65 years old with active or convalescent COVID-19.

This sequence joins TRBV6-2 or TRBV6-3 and TRBJ2-7, with 9 bases that match TRBD1. Germline CDR1 MNHEY, CDR2 SVGEGT. CDR3 length: 16 amino acids. V dropped 0 bases and J dropped 0; count of bases not matched to a gene: 3. The CDR3 DNA follows: TGTGCCAGCAGTTACTCAGGGACAGGGATCTCCTACGAGCAGTACTTC. It yields the protein CASSYSGTGISYEQYF.

The chain is built from TRBV20-1 and TRBJ2-2; D call uncertain. The CDR3 totals 11 residues. Deletions cut 7 bases from V and 6 bases from J, with 9 bases between. CDR1 is DFQATT and CDR2 is SNEGSKA in the germline V gene (reference sequence). CDR3 loop: CSGRRAGELFF. Here the CDR3 DNA reads TGCAGTGGGAGACGCGCCGGGGAGCTGTTTTTT.

This clone was counted a few times. The chain carries TRBV30 and TRBJ2-7; TRBD2 agrees at 7 bases. The length of the CDR3 is 16 residues. J lost 0 bases, V lost 8 bases, and 16 bases had no gene match. CDR1 and CDR2 (germline): GTSNPN, SVGIG (reference sequence). CDR3 region: CALGVRGGPSSYEQYF. Written as DNA, the CDR3 is TGTGCCCTTGGCGTGCGGGGAGGGCCCTCCTCCTACGAGCAGTACTTC.

This clone was seen just once. A read error may produce the germline difference seen at one junction end. The chain couples TRBV6-5 to TRBJ2-1; D may be TRBD2 (6 bases). Germline assignment: CDR1 MNHEY and CDR2 SVGAGI. The CDR3 totals 13 residues. Here the CDR3 reads CASSRDSHNEQFF. CDR3 sequence (DNA): TGTGCCAGCAGTAGGGACTCCCACAATGAGCAGTTCTTC.

This clone was recorded a few times. V gene TRBV6-5 combines with J gene TRBJ2-5; 7 nucleotides match TRBD1. Germline CDR1 MNHEY, CDR2 SVGAGI. J was trimmed by 4 bases and V by 7 bases; bases with no gene match: 6. The CDR3 covers 13 residues. The CDR3 is CASITTGRETQYF. CDR3 nucleotides: TGTGCCAGCATTACGACAGGGAGAGAGACCCAGTACTTC.

The CDR3: CASSQAGGAEGYTF. In DNA form, the CDR3 reads TGTGCCAGCAGTCAAGCCGGGGGGGCGGAAGGCTACACCTTC. The rearrangement links TRBV7-3 to TRBJ1-2, with D perhaps matching TRBD1 (6 bases). Per germline, CDR1 SGHTA and CDR2 FQGTGA. This CDR3 is built from 14 residues. The V gene lost 6 bases and the J gene lost 8 bases, with 19 bases spanning the gap.

J is TRBJ2-1 and V is TRBV28; D possibly corresponds to TRBD1 (7 bases). CDR3 length equals 15 residues. Germline V gene data show CDR1 as MDHEN and CDR2 as SYDVKM. The germline V and J ends were trimmed by 7 bases and 11 bases, with 24 bases remaining between them. As DNA, the CDR3 is TGTGCCAGCACCCCATGGGAGGACAGGTTAGCCCAGCAGTTCTTC. This sequence encodes CASTPWEDRLAQQFF.

Of note for this clone: One junction end does not reproduce the germline sequence, and a read error may be involved. The chain has TRBV3-1 (or the pseudogene TRBV3-2) and TRBJ2-7; 7 bases map to TRBD2. Germline loops: CDR1 LGHDT, CDR2 YNNKEL (reference sequence). This CDR3 comprises 16 residues. The CDR3 nucleotides read TGTGCCAGCAGCCAAGGGACTAGTAACTCTTCCTACGATCAGTACTTC. This codes for CASSQGTSNSSYDQYF.

V is TRBV7-9 and J is TRBJ1-2, with D tentatively TRBD1 (6 bases). This CDR3 has 16 amino acids. Looked up from germline, CDR1 is SEHNR and CDR2 is FQNEAQ (reference sequence). V lost 4 bases and J 8 bases, leaving 23 bases between the germline ends. CDR3 nucleotides: TGTGCCAGCAGCTCAGCAGACAGGAACTCCTTCCACGGCTACACCTTC. Translation: CASSSADRNSFHGYTF.

This chain links TRBV3-1 (or the pseudogene TRBV3-2) with TRBJ1-1; the D is unclear. V shed 1 base and J shed 10 bases, with 13 bases lying between them. Germline CDR1 is LGHDT and CDR2 is YNNKEL (reference sequence). This CDR3 has 13 amino acids. The CDR3 reads CASSQGYTSIAFF. The CDR3 DNA follows: TGTGCCAGCAGCCAAGGGTATACGAGCATAGCTTTCTTT.

The J gene is TRBJ2-3, the V gene TRBV6-4; D is possibly TRBD2 (6 bases). The CDR3 is made up of 15 amino acids. Per the germline V gene, CDR1 is MRHNA and CDR2 is SNTAGT. Trimming removed 3 bases at V and 4 bases at J, with 14 bases between. CDR3 nucleotide sequence: TGTGCCAGCAGTGATTCGGGAGTATCCGCAGATACGCAGTATTTT. This encodes CASSDSGVSADTQYF.

CDR3 DNA: TGTGCCAGCACGAGTCGCTCACCAGATACGCAGTATTTT. This translates into CASTSRSPDTQYF. The V gene is TRBV6-6, the J gene TRBJ2-3, with unresolved D. The V gene lost 7 bases and the J gene lost 4 bases, with 12 bases spanning the gap. The germline V gene encodes CDR1 MNHNY and CDR2 SVGAGI (reference sequence). The CDR3 consists of 13 residues.

The chain recombines TRBV23-1 with TRBJ1-2, with TRBD1 matching 8 bases. TRBV23-1 is identified as an open reading frame with a role that is uncertain. The CDR3 has 16 amino acids. With 0 bases clipped from V and 1 base from J, the junction kept 4 bases outside the gene matches. CDR3 amino acids: CASSQSGDRINYGYTF. The CDR3 DNA sequence: TGCGCCAGCAGTCAATCGGGGGACAGGATTAACTATGGCTACACCTTC.

CDR3 amino acids: CASSVEEGATGNTIYF. CDR3 DNA sequence: TGTGCCAGCAGCGTAGAAGAGGGGGCGACTGGAAACACCATATATTTT. The V gene is TRBV9, the J gene TRBJ1-3; 7 positions agree with TRBD1. This CDR3 spans 16 amino acids. The V gene's germline CDR1 is SGDLS and CDR2 YYNGEE. Losses at the gene ends were 0 bases for V and 2 bases for J; bases not matched to a gene: 5. Full variable domain (remainder filled in from reference TRBV9 and TRBJ1-3): DSGVTQTPKHLITATGQRVTLRCSPRSGDLSVYWYQQSLDQGLQFLIQYYNGEERAKGNILERFSAQQFPDLHSELNLSSLELGDSALYFCASSVEEGATGNTIYFGEGSWLTVV.

The chain recombines TRBV2 with TRBJ2-5; TRBD2 matches at 9 bases. Germline V gene sequence: CDR1 SNHLY, CDR2 FYNNEI. With V trimmed by 4 bases and J by 2 bases, 11 bases remained unmatched. This CDR3 spans 17 amino acids. The CDR3 DNA is TGTGCCAGCAGTGTAGCGGGGGCGGGAGGTAGGCAAGAGACCCAGTACTTC. It translates to CASSVAGAGGRQETQYF.

CDR3 in DNA: TGTGCCAGCAGCCCCGGGACAGCGCAAGAGACCCAGTACTTC. Translating gives CASSPGTAQETQYF. J is TRBJ2-5 and V is TRBV7-2, with 7 positions matching TRBD1. From germline, CDR1 is SGHTA and CDR2 FQGNSA. This CDR3 has 14 residues. With 5 bases clipped from V and 2 bases from J, the junction kept 5 bases outside the gene matches. The complete variable domain, with remaining parts taken from reference TRBV7-2 and TRBJ2-5, reads GAGVSQSPSNKVTEKGKDVELRCDPISGHTALYWYRQSLGQGLEFLIYFQGNSAPDKSGLPSDRFSAERTGGSVSTLTIQRTQQEDSAVYLCASSPGTAQETQYFGPGTRLLVL.

The chain couples TRBV7-2 to TRBJ2-7; 14 bases are a match to TRBD2. Trimming cost V 5 bases and J 5 bases; bases outside gene matches: 5. The germline gives CDR1 SGHTA, CDR2 FQGNSA. The CDR3 sequence is 15 residues long. CDR3 bases: TGTGCCAGCAGCCTGACTAGCGGGAGGGGCCACGAGCAGTACTTC. Translation: CASSLTSGRGHEQYF.

Worth noting for this clone: This sequence may be a read error, since a much larger clone differs from it by one base. The chain joins TRBV2 to TRBJ2-7; tentative D call: TRBD1 (6 bases). CDR3 length: 13 amino acids. V was pared by 5 bases and J by 2 bases, with 10 bases between. The V gene's germline CDR1 is SNHLY and CDR2 FYNNEI. CDR3 coding DNA: TGTGCCAGCAGTTCGGACAGTCCCTACGAGCAGTACTTC. Protein product: CASSSDSPYEQYF.

This clone occurred a few times. The V and J genes are TRBV15 and TRBJ2-2, with TRBD1 matching over 9 bases. The CDR3 runs 15 residues. The V segment lost 2 bases and the J segment 4 bases; nucleotides outside the gene matches: 2. Per germline, CDR1 LNHNV and CDR2 YYDKDF (reference sequence). In DNA form, the CDR3 reads TGTGCCACCAGCAGATACAGGGGGCCCACCGGGGAGCTGTTTTTT. It codes for CATSRYRGPTGELFF.

The chain links TRBV14 to TRBJ2-5; no clear D. The CDR3 sequence is 13 residues long. Trimming took 2 bases from V and 7 from J, leaving 11 bases between them. The germline V gene encodes CDR1 SGHDN and CDR2 FVKESK. The CDR3 sequence is CASSQIDRGTQYF. The DNA of the CDR3 is TGTGCCAGCAGCCAAATAGACCGAGGGACCCAGTACTTC.

Relative to its sample, this clone is medium-sized (0.01 to 0.1%). The chain links TRBV7-9 to TRBJ2-7, with 8 nucleotides matching TRBD2. This CDR3 comprises 15 residues. V lost 5 bases and J lost 3; bases outside the gene matches: 9. Germline V gives CDR1 SEHNR, CDR2 FQNEAQ (reference sequence). The CDR3 DNA sequence: TGTGCCAGCAGCCGAGCGAGCACTAGCGGCTACGAGCAGTACTTC. Its protein product is CASSRASTSGYEQYF.

The chain uses TRBV6-1 and TRBJ1-2; D is uncertain. V lost 1 base, J lost 7 bases, and 10 bases lay in between. Germline loops: CDR1 MNHNS, CDR2 SASEGT. The CDR3 is made up of 13 amino acids. The CDR3 DNA sequence: TGTGCCAGCAGTGAAGGGCTGTCCCCTGGCTACACCTTC. This gives the protein CASSEGLSPGYTF.

This chain joins TRBV11-2 and TRBJ2-3; tentative D call: TRBD2 (6 bases). Trimming cost V 5 bases and J 5 bases, with 29 bases left between them. CDR3 length equals 19 residues. The germline CDR1 and CDR2 sequences are SGHAT and FQNNGV. CDR3 residues: CASSTYRAAGTSHVDTQYF. CDR3 DNA sequence: TGTGCCAGCAGCACGTACCGGGCGGCCGGGACTTCCCACGTAGATACGCAGTATTTT. Looking up the rest from reference TRBV11-2 and TRBJ2-3 gives the full variable domain: EAGVAQSPRYKIIEKRQSVAFWCNPISGHATLYWYQQILGQGPKLLIQFQNNGVVDDSQLPKDRFSAERLKGVDSTLKIQPAKLEDSAVYLCASSTYRAAGTSHVDTQYFGPGTRLTVL.

The chain couples TRBV18 to TRBJ1-3, with 9 nucleotides matching TRBD1. This CDR3 has 15 amino acids. Germline values: CDR1 KGHSH, CDR2 LQKENI. With 3 bases clipped from V and 2 bases from J, the junction kept 2 bases outside the gene matches. The CDR3 reads CASSPGQGPGNTIYF. The CDR3 DNA reads TGTGCCAGCTCACCGGGACAGGGCCCTGGAAACACCATATATTTT.